These 3 T cell receptor beta chains share one sample of origin, sequenced in a study of shared clonotypes between healthy human individuals. Cells designated naive CD8 were CD45RO-negative and were positively selected for CCR7, with terminally differentiated effector memory CD45RA+ cells excluded. Generated by immunoSEQ multiplex PCR, the TCRdb table keeps only in-frame clones and is missing some. The sample includes 650,000 to 800,000 clones, about 91% of them seen just once. The sample comprised naive CD8+ T cells sorted from blood. Receptors were obtained from a man aged 30 to 39 in good health.

V is TRBV5-1 and J is TRBJ2-7; D may correspond to TRBD1 or TRBD2 (5 bases each). This CDR3 comprises 12 residues. CDR1 SGHRS and CDR2 YFSETQ come from the germline V gene. The V gene lost 3 bases and the J gene lost 2 bases, with 6 bases spanning the gap. The CDR3 bases are TGCGCCAGCAGCTGGGACGCCTACGAGCAGTACTTC. Residues: CASSWDAYEQYF. Based on the CDR3 plus reference TRBV5-1 and TRBJ2-7, the full variable domain is KAGVTQTPRYLIKTRGQQVTLSCSPISGHRSVSWYQQTPGQGLQFLFEYFSETQRNKGNFPGRFSGRQFSNSRSEMNVSTLELGDSALYLCASSWDAYEQYFGPGTRLTVT.

The chain combines TRBV30 with TRBJ2-2; D not certain. Trimming stripped 1 base from V and 1 base from J, with 10 bases between. This CDR3 region has 15 residues. Germline CDR1 GTSNPN, CDR2 SVGIG (reference sequence). CDR3 in amino acids: CAWSGISLNTGELFF. Here the CDR3 DNA reads TGTGCCTGGAGTGGAATTAGCTTGAACACCGGGGAGCTGTTTTTT.

This chain uses TRBV7-9 with TRBJ2-7; 7 bases match TRBD1. The CDR3 length is 18 residues. Germline CDR1 is SEHNR and CDR2 is FQNEAQ (reference sequence). J lost 2 bases, V lost 4 bases, and 17 bases had no gene match. The CDR3 sequence is CASSSRLLDREGTYEQYF. The DNA of the CDR3 is TGTGCCAGCAGCTCTAGACTCTTAGACAGGGAAGGCACCTACGAGCAGTACTTC.